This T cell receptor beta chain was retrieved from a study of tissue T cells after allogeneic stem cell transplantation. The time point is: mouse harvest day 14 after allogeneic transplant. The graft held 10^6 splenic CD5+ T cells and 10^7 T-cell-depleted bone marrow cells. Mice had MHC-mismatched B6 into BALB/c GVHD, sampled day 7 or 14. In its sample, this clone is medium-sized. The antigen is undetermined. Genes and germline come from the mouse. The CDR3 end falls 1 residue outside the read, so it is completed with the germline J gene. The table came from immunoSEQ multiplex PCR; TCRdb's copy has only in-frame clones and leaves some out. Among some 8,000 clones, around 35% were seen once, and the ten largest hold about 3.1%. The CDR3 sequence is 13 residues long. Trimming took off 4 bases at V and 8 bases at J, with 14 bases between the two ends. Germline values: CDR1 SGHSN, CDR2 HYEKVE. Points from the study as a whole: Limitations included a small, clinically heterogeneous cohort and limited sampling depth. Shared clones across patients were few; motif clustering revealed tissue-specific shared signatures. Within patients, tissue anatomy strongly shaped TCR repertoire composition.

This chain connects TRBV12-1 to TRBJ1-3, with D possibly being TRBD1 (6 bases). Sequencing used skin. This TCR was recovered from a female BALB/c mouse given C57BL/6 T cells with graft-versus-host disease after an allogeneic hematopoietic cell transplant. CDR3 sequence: CASSARGSYTLYF. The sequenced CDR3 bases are TGTGCCAGCTCGGCCAGGGGATCCTATACGCTCTAT.